The 18 T cell receptor beta chains below all came from one sample that was sequenced in a study of early T cells in non-severe SARS-CoV-2 infection. TCRdb reprocessed the 5' RACE reads via MiXCR and lists one record per CDR3 protein. The data hold 20,000 to 25,000 distinct CDR3 sequences, with approximately 4.5% observed a single time. Material: whole blood. These receptors were obtained from an adult who was a healthcare worker with PCR-confirmed SARS-CoV-2 infection or an uninfected control (not recorded which).

This clonotype was seen only once. The V gene is TRBV11-2, the J gene TRBJ2-3, with D perhaps TRBD2 (6 bases). The CDR3 length is 15 residues. V was cut by 2 bases and J by 0 bases, with 9 bases left in between. Germline V gene lookup returns CDR1 SGHAT and CDR2 FQNNGV. The CDR3 here is CASSLRAGSTDTQYF. The CDR3 DNA sequence: TGTGCCAGCAGCTTACGGGCGGGGAGCACAGATACGCAGTATTTT.

In this sample, this clonotype turned up many times. The rearrangement joins TRBV7-2 to TRBJ2-3; D not resolved. This CDR3 has 13 residues. Germline lookup yields CDR1 SGHTA and CDR2 FQGNSA. Trimming shortened V by 3 bases and J by 7 bases, and 11 bases separated the two germline ends. The CDR3 here is CASSFLMPNTQYF. The CDR3 DNA reads as TGTGCCAGCAGCTTCCTCATGCCGAATACGCAGTATTTT.

The V and J genes are TRBV11-3 and TRBJ2-3; D remains unclear. Germline CDR1 SGHNT, CDR2 YENEEA. V lost 5 bases to trimming and J lost 4 bases, with 7 bases between them. This CDR3 spans 12 amino acids. CDR3 nucleotide sequence: TGTGCCAGCAGCCTCCGATCAGATACGCAGTATTTT. Encoded protein: CASSLRSDTQYF.

This clonotype was observed at least ten times. The CDR3 DNA is TGTGCCAGCAGCTTAGTCGAGGGGGCCTACAATGAGCAGTTCTTC. It specifies CASSLVEGAYNEQFF. The chain couples TRBV7-9 to TRBJ2-1; TRBD1 is a possible D gene (6 bases). The CDR3 totals 15 residues. Germline V CDR1 and CDR2: SEHNR, FQNEAQ (reference sequence). The germline V and J ends were trimmed by 1 base and 2 bases, with 9 bases remaining between them. Supplemented by reference TRBV7-9 and TRBJ2-1, the full variable domain reads DTGVSQNPRHKITKRGQNVTFRCDPISEHNRLYWYRQTLGQGPEFLTYFQNEAQLEKSRLLSDRFSAERPKGSFSTLEIQRTEQGDSAMYLCASSLVEGAYNEQFFGPGTRLTVL.

This clonotype has just a few counts. The rearrangement uses TRBV19 and TRBJ1-2; maybe TRBD1 (6 bases). The V and J ends lost 7 bases and 7 bases respectively, with 19 bases between them. This CDR3 is 14 amino acids long. Germline CDR1 LNHDA, CDR2 SQIVND (reference sequence). The chain's CDR3 is CASTNPTQGSGYTF. CDR3 bases: TGTGCCAGTACAAATCCGACACAGGGTAGTGGCTACACCTTC.

The chain employs TRBV6-5 and TRBJ2-7, with 7 positions matching TRBD1. Per germline, CDR1 MNHEY and CDR2 SVGAGI. The CDR3 runs to 15 residues. V gave up 7 bases and J gave up 3 bases; unmatched junction bases: 12. The CDR3 reads CASIKKTGAGYEQYF. In DNA, the CDR3 is TGTGCCAGCATTAAAAAAACAGGGGCGGGCTACGAGCAGTACTTC.

This clonotype was counted at least ten times. This rearrangement joins TRBV18 to TRBJ2-3; no clear D gene. CDR3 length: 13 amino acids. V was trimmed by 2 bases and J by 1 base, leaving 4 bases between them. The germline gives CDR1 KGHSH, CDR2 LQKENI. The CDR3 reads CASSPGRTDTQYF. The CDR3 bases are TGTGCCAGCTCACCAGGCCGCACAGATACGCAGTATTTT. The full variable domain, with the rest looked up from reference TRBV18 and TRBJ2-3, is NAGVMQNPRHLVRRRGQEARLRCSPMKGHSHVYWYRQLPEEGLKFMVYLQKENIIDESGMPKERFSAEFPKEGPSILRIQQVVRGDSAAYFCASSPGRTDTQYFGPGTRLTVL.

The CDR3 loop reads CATSRVLQGGTDTQYF. The CDR3 coding sequence is TGTGCCACCAGCAGAGTTTTACAGGGGGGAACAGATACGCAGTATTTT. The V and J genes are TRBV15 and TRBJ2-3, with 8 positions matching TRBD1. This CDR3 is built from 16 residues. The germline V gene has CDR1 LNHNV and CDR2 YYDKDF (reference sequence). Trimming at V came to 1 base and at J to 3 bases, leaving 6 bases not matched to a gene.

This clonotype was seen at least ten times. The chain has TRBV5-1 and TRBJ1-1, with D uncertain. Germline V gene lookup returns CDR1 SGHRS and CDR2 YFSETQ. The CDR3 contains 13 residues. Trimming shortened V by 3 bases and J by 5 bases, and 11 bases separated the two germline ends. The CDR3 loop is CASSSNWGTEAFF. CDR3 sequence (DNA): TGCGCCAGCAGCTCTAATTGGGGTACTGAAGCTTTCTTT.

This clonotype was picked up many times. The chain carries TRBV20-1 and TRBJ2-3; D is uncertain. CDR3 size: 15 residues. Germline loops: CDR1 DFQATT, CDR2 SNEGSKA (reference sequence). V lost 2 bases, J lost 0 bases, and 12 bases lay in between. As DNA, the CDR3 is TGCAGTGCTAGATCTGCTCTGCGGAGCACAGATACGCAGTATTTT. Protein: CSARSALRSTDTQYF.

This clonotype has at least ten counts. The chain joins TRBV7-2 to TRBJ2-3; TRBD2 is a possible D gene (5 bases). The germline CDR1 and CDR2 sequences are SGHTA and FQGNSA. The CDR3 sequence is 14 residues long. Trimming shortened V by 2 bases and J by 2 bases, and 8 bases separated the two germline ends. Here the CDR3 DNA reads TGTGCCAGCAGCTTATCGCGGGCCACAGATACGCAGTATTTT. It yields the protein CASSLSRATDTQYF. Based on the CDR3 plus reference TRBV7-2 and TRBJ2-3, the full variable domain is GAGVSQSPSNKVTEKGKDVELRCDPISGHTALYWYRQSLGQGLEFLIYFQGNSAPDKSGLPSDRFSAERTGGSVSTLTIQRTQQEDSAVYLCASSLSRATDTQYFGPGTRLTVL.

This clonotype has just a few counts. The CDR3 DNA reads as TGTGCCAGCAGTCGGGTGGTCCTCTCAGACGGGGACACCGGGGAGCTGTTTTTT. It encodes CASSRVVLSDGDTGELFF. The rearrangement uses TRBV6-5 and TRBJ2-2, with D possibly TRBD2 on 5 matching bases. Germline V lookup: CDR1 MNHEY, CDR2 SVGAGI. With 5 bases removed from V and 3 bases from J, the gap between germline ends came to 22 bases. This CDR3 has 18 residues.

A few counts support this clonotype. The chain has TRBV29-1 and TRBJ2-1; D gene ambiguous. Germline values: CDR1 SQVTM, CDR2 ANQGSEA. The CDR3 is made up of 12 amino acids. CDR3 protein: CSLYLSYNEQFF. CDR3 sequence (DNA): TGCAGTCTTTATTTGTCCTACAATGAGCAGTTCTTC.

There are many counts of this clonotype. This chain uses TRBV7-9 with TRBJ1-2, with 7 nucleotides matching TRBD1. Losses at the gene ends were 7 bases for V and 2 bases for J; bases not matched to a gene: 16. Germline lookup yields CDR1 SEHNR and CDR2 FQNEAQ (reference sequence). This CDR3 has 17 residues. The CDR3 coding sequence is TGTGCCAGCACCCGGACCCTCGGGACAGTTCAGAACTATGGCTACACCTTC. This gives the protein CASTRTLGTVQNYGYTF.

This clonotype was picked up many times. The rearrangement links TRBV3-1 to TRBJ2-5, with 9 bases lining up with TRBD1. V was clipped by 4 bases and J by 5 bases; unmatched bases: 5. This CDR3 has 14 residues. CDR1 and CDR2 from the germline V gene are LGHDT and YNNKEL (reference sequence). CDR3 DNA sequence: TGTGCCAGCAGCCGGACAGGGGTCGGGGAGACCCAGTACTTC. Translating it yields CASSRTGVGETQYF.

This clonotype was found many times. The chain employs TRBV12-3 or TRBV12-4 and TRBJ1-5; TRBD1 aligns across 7 bases. The CDR3 contains 12 residues. J gave up 7 bases and V 6 bases, and 3 bases lay outside the gene matches. In DNA, the CDR3 is TGTGCCAGCAGCCCGGGACAGCAGCCCCAGCATTTT. This encodes CASSPGQQPQHF.

This clonotype was recorded many times. The V gene is TRBV4-3, the J gene TRBJ1-2; 9 bases are shared with TRBD1. This CDR3 spans 14 amino acids. V shed 10 bases, J shed 2 bases, and the junction held 8 bases outside the gene matches. Germline values: CDR1 LGHNA, CDR2 YSLEER. CDR3 DNA sequence: TGCGCCACCGGACCGGGACAGGGAAACTATGGCTACACCTTC. It encodes CATGPGQGNYGYTF.

The table lists this clonotype with many counts. The chain has TRBV10-3 and TRBJ2-7, with TRBD1 matching 10 bases. Germline V gene data show CDR1 as ENHRY and CDR2 as SYGVKD. The CDR3 runs 15 residues. V gave up 5 bases and J gave up 3 bases; unmatched junction bases: 7. CDR3 sequence (DNA): TGTGCCATCAGTTCCCTCTGGGACAGGGGCTACGAGCAGTACTTC. Translating gives CAISSLWDRGYEQYF.